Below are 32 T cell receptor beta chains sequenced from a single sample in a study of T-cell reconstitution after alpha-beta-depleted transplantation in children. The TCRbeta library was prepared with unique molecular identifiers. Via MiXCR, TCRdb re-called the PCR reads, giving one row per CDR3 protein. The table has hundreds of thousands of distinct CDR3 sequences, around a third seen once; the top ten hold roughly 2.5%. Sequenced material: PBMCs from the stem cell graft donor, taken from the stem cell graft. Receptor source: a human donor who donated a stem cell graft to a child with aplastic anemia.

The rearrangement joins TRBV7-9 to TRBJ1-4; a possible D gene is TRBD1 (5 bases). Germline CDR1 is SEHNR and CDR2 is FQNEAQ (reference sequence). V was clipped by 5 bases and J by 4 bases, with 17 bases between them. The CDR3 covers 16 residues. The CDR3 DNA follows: TGTGCCAGCAGCGCCCTCGGAGGGACCCTTAATGAAAAACTGTTTTTT. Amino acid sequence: CASSALGGTLNEKLFF.

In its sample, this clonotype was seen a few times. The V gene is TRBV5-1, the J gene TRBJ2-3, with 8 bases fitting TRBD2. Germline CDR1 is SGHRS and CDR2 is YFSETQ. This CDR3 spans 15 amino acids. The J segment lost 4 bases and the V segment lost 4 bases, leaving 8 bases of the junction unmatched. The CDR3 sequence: CASSEGLGGPDTQYF. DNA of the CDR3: TGCGCCAGCAGCGAGGGACTAGGAGGACCAGATACGCAGTATTTT.

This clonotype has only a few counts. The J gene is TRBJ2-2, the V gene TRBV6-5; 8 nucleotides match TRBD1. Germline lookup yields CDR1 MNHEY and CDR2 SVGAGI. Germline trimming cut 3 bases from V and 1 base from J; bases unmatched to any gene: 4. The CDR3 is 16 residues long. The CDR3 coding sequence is TGTGCCAGCAGTTATACAGGGGGTGGGAACACCGGGGAGCTGTTTTTT. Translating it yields CASSYTGGGNTGELFF.

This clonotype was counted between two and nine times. The CDR3 here is CASSSVSNQPQHF. CDR3 in DNA: TGTGCCAGCAGTTCCGTTAGCAATCAGCCCCAGCATTTT. The genes are TRBV12-3 or TRBV12-4 and TRBJ1-5; D is unclear. The CDR3 contains 13 residues. The ends were cut back, 4 bases at V and 0 bases at J, with 4 bases in the middle.

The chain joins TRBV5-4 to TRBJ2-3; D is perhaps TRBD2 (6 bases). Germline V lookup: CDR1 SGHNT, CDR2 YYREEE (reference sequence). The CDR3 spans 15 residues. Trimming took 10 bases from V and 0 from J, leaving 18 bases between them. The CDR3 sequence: CAYKRRGPSTDTQYF. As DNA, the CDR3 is TGTGCCTACAAACGGCGGGGCCCTAGCACAGATACGCAGTATTTT.

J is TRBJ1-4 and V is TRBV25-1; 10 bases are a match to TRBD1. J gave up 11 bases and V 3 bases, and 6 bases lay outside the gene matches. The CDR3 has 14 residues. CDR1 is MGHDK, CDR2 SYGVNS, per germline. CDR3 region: CASSDSGQGVKLFF. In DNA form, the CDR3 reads TGTGCCAGCAGTGATTCCGGACAGGGGGTCAAACTGTTTTTT.

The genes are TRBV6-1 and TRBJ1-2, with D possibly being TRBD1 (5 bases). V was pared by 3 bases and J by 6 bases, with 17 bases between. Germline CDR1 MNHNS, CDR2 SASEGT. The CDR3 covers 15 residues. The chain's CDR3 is CASSDQPGVRDGYTF. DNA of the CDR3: TGTGCCAGCAGTGATCAACCGGGGGTACGCGATGGCTACACCTTC.

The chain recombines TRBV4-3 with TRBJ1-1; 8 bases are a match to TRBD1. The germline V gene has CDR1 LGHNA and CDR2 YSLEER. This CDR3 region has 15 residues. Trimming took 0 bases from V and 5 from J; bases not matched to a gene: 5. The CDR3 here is CASSQEPQGETEAFF. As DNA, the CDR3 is TGCGCCAGCAGCCAAGAGCCACAGGGGGAAACTGAAGCTTTCTTT.

As DNA, the CDR3 is TGTGCCATCAGTGGGGTCTCGGGCCATACGCAGTATTTT. Protein sequence: CAISGVSGHTQYF. V is TRBV10-3 and J is TRBJ2-3; D is ambiguous. V dropped 4 bases and J dropped 7 bases, with 12 bases sitting between them. Germline V gives CDR1 ENHRY, CDR2 SYGVKD. The CDR3 consists of 13 residues.

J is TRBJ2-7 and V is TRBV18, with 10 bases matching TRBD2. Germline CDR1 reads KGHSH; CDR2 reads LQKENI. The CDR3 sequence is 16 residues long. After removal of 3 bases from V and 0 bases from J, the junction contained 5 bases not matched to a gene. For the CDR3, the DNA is TGTGCCAGCTCACCTCTAGCTAGCGGGAGCTCCTACGAGCAGTACGTC. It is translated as CASSPLASGSSYEQYV.

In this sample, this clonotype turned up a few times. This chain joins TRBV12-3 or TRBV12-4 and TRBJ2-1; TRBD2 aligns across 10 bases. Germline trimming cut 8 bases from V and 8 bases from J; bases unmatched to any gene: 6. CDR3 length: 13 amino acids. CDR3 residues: CASLAGEGYEQFF. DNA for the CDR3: TGTGCCAGCCTAGCGGGAGAGGGCTATGAGCAGTTCTTC.

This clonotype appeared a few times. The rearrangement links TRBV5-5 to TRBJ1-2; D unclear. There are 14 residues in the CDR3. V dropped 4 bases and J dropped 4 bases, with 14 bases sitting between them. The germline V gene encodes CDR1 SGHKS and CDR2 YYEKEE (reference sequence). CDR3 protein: CASSTPPGSYGYTF. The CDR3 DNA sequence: TGTGCCAGCAGCACACCTCCGGGTAGCTATGGCTACACCTTC.

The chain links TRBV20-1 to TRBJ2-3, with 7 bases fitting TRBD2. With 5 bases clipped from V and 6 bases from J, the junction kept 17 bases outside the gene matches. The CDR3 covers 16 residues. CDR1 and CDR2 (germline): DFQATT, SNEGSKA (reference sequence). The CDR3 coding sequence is TGCAGTGCTCCCCCGAGCGGGATCTACTCAGGGGATACGCAGTATTTT. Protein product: CSAPPSGIYSGDTQYF.

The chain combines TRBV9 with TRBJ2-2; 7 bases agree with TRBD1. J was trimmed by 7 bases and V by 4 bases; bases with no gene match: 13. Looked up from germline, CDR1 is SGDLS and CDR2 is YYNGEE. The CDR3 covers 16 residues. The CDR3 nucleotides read TGTGCCAGCAGCCCCCGACAGGGCCCGGTTCTCGGGGAGCTGTTTTTT. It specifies CASSPRQGPVLGELFF.

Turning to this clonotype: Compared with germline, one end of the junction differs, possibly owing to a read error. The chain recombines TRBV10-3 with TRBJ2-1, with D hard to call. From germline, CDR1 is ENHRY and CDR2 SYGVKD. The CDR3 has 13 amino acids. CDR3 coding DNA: TGTGCCACCAGTGGCGGAGAATGGAATGAGCAGTTCTTC. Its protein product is CATSGGEWNEQFF.

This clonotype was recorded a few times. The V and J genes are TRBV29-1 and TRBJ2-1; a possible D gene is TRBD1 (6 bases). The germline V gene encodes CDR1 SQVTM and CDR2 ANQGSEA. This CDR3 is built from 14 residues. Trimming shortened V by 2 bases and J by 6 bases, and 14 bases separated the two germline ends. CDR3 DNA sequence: TGCAGCGTTGAACTGGCCAACAGGGCCAATGAGCAGTTCTTC. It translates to CSVELANRANEQFF.

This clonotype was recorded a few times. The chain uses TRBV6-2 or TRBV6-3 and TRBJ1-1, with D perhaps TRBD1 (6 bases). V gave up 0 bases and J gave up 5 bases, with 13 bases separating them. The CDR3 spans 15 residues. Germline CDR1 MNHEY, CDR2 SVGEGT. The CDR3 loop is CASSYSRQARTEAFF. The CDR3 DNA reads TGTGCCAGCAGTTACTCACGACAGGCACGGACTGAAGCTTTCTTT.

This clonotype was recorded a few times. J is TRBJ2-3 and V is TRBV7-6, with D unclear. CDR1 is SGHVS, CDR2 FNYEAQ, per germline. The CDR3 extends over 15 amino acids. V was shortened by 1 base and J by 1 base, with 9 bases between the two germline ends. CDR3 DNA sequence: TGTGCCAGCAGCTTAGGGGATGGGCGCACAGATACGCAGTATTTT. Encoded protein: CASSLGDGRTDTQYF.

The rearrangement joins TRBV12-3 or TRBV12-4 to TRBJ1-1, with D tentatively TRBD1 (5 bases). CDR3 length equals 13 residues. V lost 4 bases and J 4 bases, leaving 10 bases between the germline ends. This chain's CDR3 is CASSWGSVTEAFF. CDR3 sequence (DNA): TGTGCCAGCAGTTGGGGCTCTGTCACTGAAGCTTTCTTT.

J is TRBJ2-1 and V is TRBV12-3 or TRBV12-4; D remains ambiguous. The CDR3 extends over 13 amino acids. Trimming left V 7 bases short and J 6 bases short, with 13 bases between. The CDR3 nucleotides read TGTGCCAGCATCCTTGACGTAGCCAATGAGCAGTTCTTC. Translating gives CASILDVANEQFF.

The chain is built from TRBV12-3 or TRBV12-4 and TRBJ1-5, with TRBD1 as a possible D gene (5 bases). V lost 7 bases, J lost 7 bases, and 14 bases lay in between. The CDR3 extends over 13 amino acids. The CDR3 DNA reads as TGTGCCAGCACTCCTGCGGGACTCCAGCCCCAGCATTTT. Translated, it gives CASTPAGLQPQHF.

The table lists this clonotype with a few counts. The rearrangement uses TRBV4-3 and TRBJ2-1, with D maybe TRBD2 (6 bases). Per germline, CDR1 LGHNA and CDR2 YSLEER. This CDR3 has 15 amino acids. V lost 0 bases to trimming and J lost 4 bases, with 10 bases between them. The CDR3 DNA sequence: TGCGCCAGCAGCCAAGAATTCGGGAGTTACAATGAGCAGTTCTTC. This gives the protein CASSQEFGSYNEQFF.

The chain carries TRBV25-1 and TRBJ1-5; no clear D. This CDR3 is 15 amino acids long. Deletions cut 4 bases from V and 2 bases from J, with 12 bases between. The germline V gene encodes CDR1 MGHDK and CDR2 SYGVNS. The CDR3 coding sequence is TGTGCCAGCAGTGCCGCGGACCGGGGCAATCAGCCCCAGCATTTT. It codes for CASSAADRGNQPQHF.

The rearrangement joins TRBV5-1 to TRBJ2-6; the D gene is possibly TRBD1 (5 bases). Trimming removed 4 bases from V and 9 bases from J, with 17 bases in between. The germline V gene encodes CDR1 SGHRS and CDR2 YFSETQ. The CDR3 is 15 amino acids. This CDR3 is CASSRQGSMDNVLTF. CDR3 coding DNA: TGCGCCAGCAGCCGGCAGGGTTCGATGGACAACGTCCTGACTTTC. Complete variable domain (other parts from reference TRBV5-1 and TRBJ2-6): KAGVTQTPRYLIKTRGQQVTLSCSPISGHRSVSWYQQTPGQGLQFLFEYFSETQRNKGNFPGRFSGRQFSNSRSEMNVSTLELGDSALYLCASSRQGSMDNVLTFGAGSRLTVL.

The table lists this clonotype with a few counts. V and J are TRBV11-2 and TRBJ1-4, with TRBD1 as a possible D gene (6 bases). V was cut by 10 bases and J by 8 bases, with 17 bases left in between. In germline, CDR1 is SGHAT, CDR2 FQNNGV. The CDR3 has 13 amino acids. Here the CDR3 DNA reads TGTGCCACCTCTGGGGGGGGCCGAGAAAAACTGTTTTTT. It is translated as CATSGGGREKLFF.

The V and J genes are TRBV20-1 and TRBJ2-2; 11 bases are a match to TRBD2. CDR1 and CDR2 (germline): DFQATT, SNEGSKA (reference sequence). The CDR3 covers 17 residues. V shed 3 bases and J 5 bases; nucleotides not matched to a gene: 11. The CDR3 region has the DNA TGCAGTGCTAGGCCTTCCAAAGGGACTAGCGGAACCGGGGAGCTGTTTTTT. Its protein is CSARPSKGTSGTGELFF.

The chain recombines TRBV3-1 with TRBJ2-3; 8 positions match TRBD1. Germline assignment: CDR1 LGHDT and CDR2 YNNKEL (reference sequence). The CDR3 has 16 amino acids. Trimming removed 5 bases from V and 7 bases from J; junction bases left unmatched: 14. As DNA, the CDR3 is TGTGCCAGCAGCGTAAGCGCAGGGGGCTTGGTAAATACGCAGTATTTT. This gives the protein CASSVSAGGLVNTQYF.

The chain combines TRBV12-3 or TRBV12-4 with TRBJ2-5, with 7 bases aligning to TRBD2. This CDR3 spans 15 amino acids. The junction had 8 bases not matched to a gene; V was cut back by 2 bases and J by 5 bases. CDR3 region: CASSLRTRSLETQYF. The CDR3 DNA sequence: TGTGCCAGCAGTTTACGGACTAGGAGTCTTGAGACCCAGTACTTC.

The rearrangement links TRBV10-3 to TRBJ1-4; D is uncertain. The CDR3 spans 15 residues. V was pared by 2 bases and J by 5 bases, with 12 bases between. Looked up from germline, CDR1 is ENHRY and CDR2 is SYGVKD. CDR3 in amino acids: CAISEGRPQNEKLFF. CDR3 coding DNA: TGTGCCATCAGTGAGGGAAGGCCTCAAAATGAAAAACTGTTTTTT.

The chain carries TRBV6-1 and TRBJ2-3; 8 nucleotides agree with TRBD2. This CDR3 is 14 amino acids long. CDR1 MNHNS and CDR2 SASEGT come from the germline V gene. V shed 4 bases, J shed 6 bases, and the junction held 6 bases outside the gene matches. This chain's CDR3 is CASSGVSGDDTQYF. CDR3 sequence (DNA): TGTGCCAGCAGTGGAGTTAGCGGGGATGATACGCAGTATTTT.

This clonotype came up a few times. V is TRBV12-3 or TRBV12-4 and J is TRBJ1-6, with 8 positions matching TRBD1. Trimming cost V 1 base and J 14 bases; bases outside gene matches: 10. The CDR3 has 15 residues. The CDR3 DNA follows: TGTGCCAGCAGTTTAGGAAGGACAGGGACTATGGCCCTCCACTTT. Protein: CASSLGRTGTMALHF.

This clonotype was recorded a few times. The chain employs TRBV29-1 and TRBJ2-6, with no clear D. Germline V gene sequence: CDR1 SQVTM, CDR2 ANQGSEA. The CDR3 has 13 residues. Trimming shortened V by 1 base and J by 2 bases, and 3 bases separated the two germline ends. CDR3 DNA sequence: TGCAGCGTTGAAGGAGCTGGGGCCAACGTCCTGACTTTC. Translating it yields CSVEGAGANVLTF.